This section outlines one T cell receptor (beta chain) sequence together with its context. This sample was included in a study of blood T cell repertoires in COVID-19. In the study overall: Acute and convalescent COVID-19 samples came from the United States, Italy and Spain.

V dropped 4 bases and J dropped 7 bases, with 10 bases sitting between them. Germline CDR1 and CDR2: SEHNR and FQNEAQ (reference sequence). CDR3 length equals 12 residues. Using immunoSEQ multiplex PCR, the repertoire was profiled, and TCRdb retains in-frame clones only, with some absent. Seen here are about 290,000 clones, around four fifths observed once, and the top ten hold around 4.2%. Sequenced sample: peripheral blood. This chain uses TRBV7-9 with TRBJ1-1; D is possibly TRBD1 (6 bases). The receptor comes from a woman in her fifties or sixties with active or convalescent COVID-19. This chain's CDR3 is CASSYQGSEAFF. DNA of the CDR3: TGTGCCAGCAGCTATCAGGGGAGTGAAGCTTTCTTT.